The clone carrying this T cell receptor (beta chain) occurred many times. Its target is not known. The sample originates from a study of regulatory T cells in long-lasting Graves disease. The study, taken as a whole, reports: Persistent Graves' patients showed less TCR diversity than newly diagnosed ones.

Investigators prepared the TCR beta libraries by applying iRepertoire HTBI primers and Arm-PCR of CDR3 regions. From the multiplex PCR reads, TCRdb called clonotypes with MiXCR, one entry per CDR3 protein. The sample yields around 450,000 distinct CDR3 sequences, roughly 15% seen once. Trimming stripped 5 bases from V and 7 bases from J, with 8 bases between. The CDR3 covers 11 residues. The germline V gene has CDR1 MNHNS and CDR2 SASEGT. Time point of the sample: newly diagnosed GD, antithyroid drugs for less than 3 months. PBMC RNA was the source of the TCR library. Separately, the same data were catalogued under a study of T cells in Graves' hyperthyroidism and ophthalmopathy.

The receptor's source is a woman aged 40 to 50 with Graves disease. This chain connects TRBV6-1 to TRBJ2-5, with unresolved D. The input for sequencing was peripheral blood mononuclear cells (PBMCs), taken at new diagnosis, from a patient treated with antithyroid drugs. The CDR3 sequence is CASSPPGTQYF. CDR3 coding DNA: TGTGCCAGCAGTCCTCCGGGGACCCAGTACTTC.